The 23 T cell receptor beta chains below were found in one sample sequenced in a study of identical twins. TCRdb re-derived calls from the 5' RACE reads in MiXCR, one entry per CDR3 protein. Of hundreds of thousands of distinct CDR3 sequences in the sample, around 6% were seen once. Sequencing was carried out using naive T cells sorted from blood. These receptors all come from a man aged 18 to 29 in good health.

This clonotype appeared a few times. V gene TRBV15 combines with J gene TRBJ2-5; 9 bases align to TRBD1. The ends lost 2 bases at V and 4 bases at J; junction bases unmatched: 5. Germline CDR1 reads LNHNV; CDR2 reads YYDKDF (reference sequence). The CDR3 sequence is 15 residues long. CDR3 coding DNA: TGTGCCACCAGCAGAAAACCGACAGGGGGAGAGACCCAGTACTTC. This sequence encodes CATSRKPTGGETQYF.

With regard to this clonotype: A much bigger clone sits one base away, suggesting this may be a read error. This sequence joins TRBV6-5 and TRBJ2-7, with a weak D call TRBD1 (6 bases). Germline-derived CDR1 and CDR2 are MNHEY and SVGAGI. The CDR3 extends over 13 amino acids. Trimming cost V 5 bases and J 6 bases, with 14 bases left between them. CDR3 sequence reads: CASSTDQGLEQYF. DNA of the CDR3: TGTGCCAGCAGTACCGATCAGGGGCTCGAGCAGTACTTC.

The CDR3 region is CASSLVQGSRVTQYF. The CDR3 bases are TGTGCCAGCAGCCTAGTCCAGGGAAGTAGGGTGACCCAGTACTTC. The chain couples TRBV7-9 to TRBJ2-5; the D gene is possibly TRBD1 (5 bases). Germline lookup yields CDR1 SEHNR and CDR2 FQNEAQ (reference sequence). The CDR3 extends over 15 amino acids. V lost 5 bases, J lost 7 bases, and 20 bases lay in between.

There are many counts of this clonotype. The chain recombines TRBV27 with TRBJ2-7, with a weak D call TRBD2 (5 bases). V dropped 0 bases and J dropped 4 bases, with 13 bases sitting between them. The CDR3 covers 15 residues. Germline CDR1 is MNHEY and CDR2 is SMNVEV (reference sequence). CDR3 bases: TGTGCCAGCAGTTTATCGAACACTAGGCTGTACGAGCAGTACTTC. This codes for CASSLSNTRLYEQYF.

The V gene is TRBV12-3 or TRBV12-4, the J gene TRBJ2-1, with 12 positions matching TRBD2. The CDR3 has 14 amino acids. V dropped 8 bases and J dropped 8; count of bases not matched to a gene: 7. As DNA, the CDR3 is TGTGCCAGCTCCACTAGCGGGAGGTCCGATGAGCAGTTCTTC. Its protein is CASSTSGRSDEQFF.

This clonotype was seen ten or more times. The chain combines TRBV11-2 with TRBJ1-1, with 8 positions matching TRBD1. V gave up 4 bases and J gave up 8 bases; unmatched junction bases: 3. CDR1 is SGHAT and CDR2 is FQNNGV in the germline V gene. This CDR3 has 12 residues. The CDR3 spells CASSWTGTEAFF. DNA of the CDR3: TGTGCCAGCAGCTGGACAGGGACCGAAGCTTTCTTT. The whole variable domain, remainder taken from reference TRBV11-2 and TRBJ1-1, is EAGVAQSPRYKIIEKRQSVAFWCNPISGHATLYWYQQILGQGPKLLIQFQNNGVVDDSQLPKDRFSAERLKGVDSTLKIQPAKLEDSAVYLCASSWTGTEAFFGQGTRLTVV.

This clonotype was picked up one time. A much larger clonotype is one base distant, so this may be a read error. The rearrangement links TRBV18 to TRBJ2-7, with 7 positions matching TRBD1. This CDR3 contains 13 residues. The V gene end was trimmed by 5 bases and the J gene end by 6 bases; junction bases not matched to a gene: 7. Germline V gene lookup returns CDR1 KGHSH and CDR2 LQKENI. The CDR3 coding sequence is TGTGCCAGCTCAGCATACGACAGGGCCGAGCAGTACGTC. Protein sequence: CASSAYDRAEQYV.

In this sample, this clonotype turned up a few times. The CDR3, as DNA: TGTGCCAGCATGGGGGGGTTGGGTCAGCCCCAGCATTTT. This codes for CASMGGLGQPQHF. The rearrangement uses TRBV7-8 and TRBJ1-5, with a possible D match to TRBD1 (5 bases). The V and J ends lost 7 bases and 6 bases respectively, with 13 bases between them. CDR1 is SGHVS and CDR2 is FQNEAQ in the germline V gene. The CDR3 has 13 residues. Looking up the rest from reference TRBV7-8 and TRBJ1-5 gives the full variable domain: GAGVSQSPRYKVAKRGQDVALRCDPISGHVSLFWYQQALGQGPEFLTYFQNEAQLDKSGLPSDRFFAERPEGSVSTLKIQRTQQEDSAVYLCASMGGLGQPQHFGDGTRLSIL.

This clonotype has a count of ten or more. The rearrangement joins TRBV29-1 to TRBJ2-4; 10 bases match TRBD1. With V trimmed by 7 bases and J by 6 bases, 6 bases remained unmatched. The CDR3 contains 13 residues. Germline V gene data show CDR1 as SQVTM and CDR2 as ANQGSEA. The CDR3 loop is CSGSRTGGNIQYF. DNA for the CDR3: TGCAGCGGGTCTCGGACAGGGGGAAACATTCAGTACTTC.

Ten or more counts support this clonotype. The J gene is TRBJ2-3, the V gene TRBV4-2; TRBD2 matches 15 bases. The J segment lost 1 base and the V segment lost 4 bases, leaving 6 bases of the junction unmatched. Germline V gene sequence: CDR1 LGHNA, CDR2 YNFKEQ. The CDR3 is 18 amino acids. The CDR3 here is CASSPPGLAGGGTDTQYF. For the CDR3, the DNA is TGTGCCAGCAGCCCCCCTGGACTAGCGGGAGGGGGCACAGATACGCAGTATTTT.

This chain uses TRBV28 with TRBJ1-6; 9 bases match TRBD1. The CDR3 consists of 15 residues. V lost 6 bases to trimming and J lost 9 bases; unmatched junction nucleotides: 9. Germline lookup yields CDR1 MDHEN and CDR2 SYDVKM. The CDR3 sequence: CASRPPGTGTSPLHF. The DNA of the CDR3 is TGTGCCAGCAGACCACCGGGGACAGGGACTTCACCCCTCCACTTT.

On this clonotype: A read error may be the cause here, since a much bigger clone is one base away. The genes are TRBV12-3 or TRBV12-4 and TRBJ2-3, with D tentatively TRBD2 (6 bases). This CDR3 region has 13 residues. CDR3 in amino acids: CTSTPPGLDTQYF. CDR3 nucleotides: TGTACCAGCACCCCTCCGGGACTTGATACGCAGTATTTT.

This chain links TRBV15 with TRBJ2-5; D is undetermined. The germline V and J ends were trimmed by 0 bases and 5 bases, with 13 bases remaining between them. The CDR3 runs 15 residues. Germline-derived CDR1 and CDR2 are LNHNV and YYDKDF (reference sequence). The CDR3 sequence: CATSREGRASETQYF. CDR3 nucleotides: TGTGCCACCAGCAGAGAGGGAAGGGCATCGGAGACCCAGTACTTC.

This clonotype was observed many times. The V and J genes are TRBV4-3 and TRBJ2-3; 8 bases are shared with TRBD2. The ends lost 0 bases at V and 6 bases at J; junction bases unmatched: 5. Per the germline V gene, CDR1 is LGHNA and CDR2 is YSLEER. The CDR3 loop spans 15 amino acids. The CDR3 sequence: CASSQDGREVDTQYF. The CDR3 coding sequence is TGCGCCAGCAGCCAAGATGGGCGGGAGGTCGATACGCAGTATTTT.

This clonotype came up a few times. This rearrangement joins TRBV6-2 or TRBV6-3 to TRBJ2-1, with 7 bases matching TRBD2. The CDR3 extends over 17 amino acids. The trim removed 6 bases at V and 8 bases at J, leaving 19 bases unmatched. Germline CDR1 and CDR2: MNHEY and SVGEGT. Written as DNA, the CDR3 is TGTGCCAGCAGCTCCGGTCGTGGGGCTAGCGGAAGGGATGAGCAGTTCTTC. This translates into CASSSGRGASGRDEQFF.

In this sample, this clonotype turned up a few times. The chain couples TRBV5-1 to TRBJ2-1; D remains ambiguous. CDR3 length equals 14 residues. Germline V gene lookup returns CDR1 SGHRS and CDR2 YFSETQ. V lost 1 base and J lost 7, with 12 bases in between. The CDR3 loop reads CASSLSVSINEQFF. CDR3 DNA sequence: TGCGCCAGCAGCTTGAGCGTCAGTATTAATGAGCAGTTCTTC.

The V call is TRBV5-4, the J call TRBJ2-2; TRBD2 is a possible D gene (5 bases). V dropped 4 bases and J dropped 5 bases, with 12 bases sitting between them. Per germline, CDR1 SGHNT and CDR2 YYREEE (reference sequence). The CDR3 has 14 amino acids. The DNA of the CDR3 is TGTGCCAGCAGCCATAGTGGCGGGACCGGGGAGCTGTTTTTT. It codes for CASSHSGGTGELFF.

The chain combines TRBV10-3 with TRBJ2-1; the D call may be TRBD1 or TRBD2 (5 bases each). The CDR3 runs 16 residues. The V end lost 4 bases, the J end lost 4 bases, and 17 bases lay between the germline ends. Germline lookup yields CDR1 ENHRY and CDR2 SYGVKD. The CDR3 nucleotides read TGTGCCATCAGTGCGCCGGGACGCCTCGTATACAATGAGCAGTTCTTC. As protein: CAISAPGRLVYNEQFF.

For this clonotype: A read error may explain this, as a much larger clone is one base away. V and J are TRBV24-1 and TRBJ2-1; 7 bases agree with TRBD1. The CDR3 loop spans 13 amino acids. Germline CDR1 and CDR2: KGHDR and SFDVKD. The CDR3 region is CATKGKGAGEQLF. The CDR3 region has the DNA TGTGCCACCAAAGGGAAGGGGGCCGGGGAGCAGTTGTTC.

This clonotype was counted at least ten times. The chain links TRBV20-1 to TRBJ2-1; TRBD2 agrees at 14 bases. The CDR3 runs to 15 residues. Germline V gives CDR1 DFQATT, CDR2 SNEGSKA (reference sequence). The CDR3 coding sequence is TGCAGCGCATCGGGACTAGCGGGAGTAAGCAATGAGCAGTTCTTC. This codes for CSASGLAGVSNEQFF.

The CDR3: CASSPSAGNTEAFF. The CDR3 DNA sequence: TGTGCCAGCTCACCCTCCGCGGGGAACACTGAAGCTTTCTTT. The genes are TRBV18 and TRBJ1-1; D remains unclear. CDR1 and CDR2 (germline): KGHSH, LQKENI. The CDR3 runs 14 residues. The V and J ends lost 3 bases and 1 base respectively, with 9 bases between them.

The chain carries TRBV6-2 or TRBV6-3 and TRBJ2-7; D is uncertain. This CDR3 spans 14 amino acids. Per the germline V gene, CDR1 is MNHEY and CDR2 is SVGEGT. V was pared by 0 bases and J by 5 bases, with 11 bases between. The CDR3 sequence: CASSYSTQADEQYF. CDR3 sequence (DNA): TGTGCCAGCAGTTACTCGACGCAGGCGGACGAGCAGTACTTC.

This clonotype has more than one count but fewer than ten. The J gene is TRBJ2-7, the V gene TRBV6-1; no clear D. The CDR3 is 13 amino acids. Looked up from germline, CDR1 is MNHNS and CDR2 is SASEGT. V lost 6 bases and J lost 6, with 15 bases in between. The DNA of the CDR3 is TGTGCCAGCAGCAACCGGGTCTCGGGCGAGCAGTACTTC. As protein: CASSNRVSGEQYF.